The next 23 T cell receptor beta chains were all read from a single sample in a study of CD4 T cells in relation to SARS-CoV-2 and coronaviruses. Using immunoSEQ multiplex PCR, the repertoire was profiled, and TCRdb retains in-frame clones only, with some absent. The profile shows some 19,000 clones, 70% to 85% of them singletons. Their antigen targets remain unknown. Before the COVID-19 pandemic, during about 2010-2018, CD4+ T cells were taken from unexposed donors. Isolation of CD4+ T cells took place after approximately eleven days in culture. The material sequenced was CD4+ T cells from PBMCs, cultured in vitro. The receptors originated from a human donor in good health.

Relative to its sample, this clone is medium-sized. The rearrangement uses TRBV5-1 and TRBJ1-5; no definite D call. Trimming removed 0 bases at V and 5 bases at J, with 12 bases between. CDR3 length: 15 amino acids. The germline CDR1 and CDR2 sequences are SGHRS and YFSETQ. CDR3 DNA: TGCGCCAGCAGCTTGGCCAGTACAGCCGATCAGCCCCAGCATTTT. This sequence encodes CASSLASTADQPQHF.

The chain uses TRBV11-2 and TRBJ2-2; TRBD1 matches at 8 bases. The CDR3 has 15 residues. Germline V gene sequence: CDR1 SGHAT, CDR2 FQNNGV. J was trimmed by 4 bases and V by 5 bases; bases with no gene match: 6. CDR3 residues: CASSTYTGGTGELFF. The CDR3 bases are TGTGCCAGCAGCACATACACAGGGGGCACCGGGGAGCTGTTTTTT.

To note about this clone: A read error may account for a junction end that differs from germline. V and J are TRBV7-9 and TRBJ1-5, with 7 bases identical to TRBD1. The CDR3 is 13 residues long. CDR1 and CDR2 from the germline V gene are SEHNR and FQNEAQ (reference sequence). DNA of the CDR3: TGTGCCGGCAGGACAGGAGAGGATCAGCCCCAGCATTTT. Translating it yields CAGRTGEDQPQHF.

This clone turned up a few times. The J gene is TRBJ2-5, the V gene TRBV4-2; possibly TRBD1 or TRBD2 for D (5 bases each). The CDR3 is made up of 16 amino acids. V was shortened by 4 bases and J by 7 bases, with 22 bases between the two germline ends. Germline CDR1 is LGHNA and CDR2 is YNFKEQ. CDR3 bases: TGTGCCAGCAGCCTAGATTCCGCGGAGTCGAGGGGGACCCAGTACTTC. This encodes CASSLDSAESRGTQYF.

The rearrangement joins TRBV28 to TRBJ2-2, with D uncertain. The germline CDR1 and CDR2 sequences are MDHEN and SYDVKM. This CDR3 contains 12 residues. The V gene lost 3 bases and the J gene lost 8 bases, with 7 bases spanning the gap. The chain's CDR3 is CASSFLVGELFF. The CDR3 DNA reads as TGTGCCAGCAGTTTCTTGGTTGGGGAGCTGTTTTTT.

This chain connects TRBV9 to TRBJ1-6; TRBD1 might be the D (5 bases). Germline-derived CDR1 and CDR2 are SGDLS and YYNGEE. V was pared by 4 bases and J by 14 bases, with 25 bases between. The CDR3 runs to 16 residues. CDR3 protein: CASSPHPGGGGAALHF. For the CDR3, the DNA is TGTGCCAGCAGCCCACACCCAGGTGGTGGGGGAGCAGCCCTCCACTTT.

V and J are TRBV19 and TRBJ2-5, with TRBD1 matching over 7 bases. Germline values: CDR1 LNHDA, CDR2 SQIVND (reference sequence). The CDR3 is made up of 13 amino acids. V dropped 10 bases and J dropped 2; count of bases not matched to a gene: 7. CDR3 in amino acids: CATSRDRQETQYF. The CDR3 bases are TGTGCCACCAGTCGGGACAGACAAGAGACCCAGTACTTC. Filled out from reference TRBV19 and TRBJ2-5, the complete variable domain reads DGGITQSPKYLFRKEGQNVTLSCEQNLNHDAMYWYRQDPGQGLRLIYYSQIVNDFQKGDIAEGYSVSREKKESFPLTVTSAQKNPTAFYLCATSRDRQETQYFGPGTRLLVL.

The chain links TRBV29-1 to TRBJ2-1, with a tentative D call TRBD2 (6 bases). Trimming removed 1 base from V and 1 base from J, with 11 bases in between. Germline V gene sequence: CDR1 SQVTM, CDR2 ANQGSEA. The CDR3 has 15 residues. The CDR3 sequence: CSVEGKEGSYNEQFF. CDR3 DNA: TGCAGCGTTGAAGGGAAGGAGGGGTCCTACAATGAGCAGTTCTTC.

This clone was counted a few times. This chain links TRBV6-2 or TRBV6-3 with TRBJ1-5, with D uncertain. The CDR3 spans 14 residues. Germline-derived CDR1 and CDR2 are MNHEY and SVGEGT. V dropped 0 bases and J dropped 6 bases, with 9 bases sitting between them. CDR3 sequence reads: CASSYSRAAQPQHF. For the CDR3, the DNA is TGTGCCAGCAGTTACTCTAGGGCGGCTCAGCCCCAGCATTTT.

This clone was seen a handful of times. The chain uses TRBV12-5 and TRBJ1-5, with D maybe TRBD1 (5 bases). V lost 5 bases, J lost 5 bases, and 13 bases lay in between. This CDR3 is 14 amino acids long. CDR1 LGHNT and CDR2 FRNRAP come from the germline V gene. The CDR3 DNA reads as TGTGCTAGTGGTCCAGGACATCTCGATCAGCCCCAGCATTTT. Amino acids: CASGPGHLDQPQHF.

The chain couples TRBV19 to TRBJ2-7; D gene unclear. Germline V gene data show CDR1 as LNHDA and CDR2 as SQIVND (reference sequence). The CDR3 loop spans 13 amino acids. V lost 3 bases and J 0 bases, leaving 6 bases between the germline ends. CDR3 nucleotide sequence: TGTGCCAGTAGTATTACCGGCTCCTACGAGCAGTACTTC. Protein sequence: CASSITGSYEQYF.

The chain is built from TRBV25-1 and TRBJ2-7; the D gene is possibly TRBD2 (6 bases). With 6 bases removed from V and 2 bases from J, the gap between germline ends came to 11 bases. Germline lookup yields CDR1 MGHDK and CDR2 SYGVNS. The CDR3 length is 13 residues. This CDR3 reads CASSRREPYEQYF. CDR3 nucleotides: TGTGCCAGCAGCCGACGGGAGCCCTACGAGCAGTACTTC.

This chain links TRBV7-3 with TRBJ2-3; 8 positions match TRBD2. The V gene's germline CDR1 is SGHTA and CDR2 FQGTGA. Trimming removed 4 bases from V and 4 bases from J; junction bases left unmatched: 10. This CDR3 contains 16 residues. The CDR3 bases are TGTGCCAGCAGCTCCCTAGCGGGCCAGGGAGCAGATACGCAGTATTTT. Protein product: CASSSLAGQGADTQYF. The full variable domain, in which reference TRBV7-3 and TRBJ2-3 provide the parts outside the CDR3, is GAGVSQTPSNKVTEKGKYVELRCDPISGHTALYWYRQSLGQGPEFLIYFQGTGAADDSGLPNDRFFAVRPEGSVSTLKIQRTERGDSAVYLCASSSLAGQGADTQYFGPGTRLTVL.

The genes are TRBV19 and TRBJ2-1; D remains unclear. The CDR3 extends over 15 amino acids. Germline lookup yields CDR1 LNHDA and CDR2 SQIVND (reference sequence). Trimming took 3 bases from V and 2 from J, leaving 11 bases between them. The CDR3 spells CASSIAQQAYNEQFF. The CDR3 DNA follows: TGTGCCAGTAGTATTGCGCAGCAAGCCTACAATGAGCAGTTCTTC.

The chain is built from TRBV19 and TRBJ1-2; D remains ambiguous. The V end was cut by 3 bases, the J end by 5 bases, with 4 bases between. The CDR3 contains 11 residues. Germline V lookup: CDR1 LNHDA, CDR2 SQIVND (reference sequence). The CDR3: CASSINYGYTF. CDR3 in DNA: TGTGCCAGTAGTATCAATTATGGCTACACCTTC.

The chain links TRBV19 to TRBJ2-1; 8 bases are a match to TRBD2. Germline trimming cut 7 bases from V and 4 bases from J; bases unmatched to any gene: 9. The CDR3 has 15 residues. Germline V gene data show CDR1 as LNHDA and CDR2 as SQIVND (reference sequence). The CDR3 protein is CASTSGGGGYNEQFF. In DNA form, the CDR3 reads TGTGCCAGTACCTCCGGGGGGGGAGGGTACAATGAGCAGTTCTTC.

J is TRBJ2-1 and V is TRBV5-1; D remains unclear. From germline, CDR1 is SGHRS and CDR2 YFSETQ. Trimming left V 7 bases short and J 5 bases short, with 7 bases between. CDR3 length: 11 amino acids. CDR3 in DNA: TGCGCCAGCGGGTCGGACAATGAGCAGTTCTTC. This sequence encodes CASGSDNEQFF.

The V call is TRBV24-1, the J call TRBJ2-2; no definite D call. The CDR3 runs 16 residues. Germline V lookup: CDR1 KGHDR, CDR2 SFDVKD. Trimming cost V 1 base and J 5 bases, with 13 bases left between them. CDR3 residues: CATSDFRAGRTGELFF. Written as DNA, the CDR3 is TGTGCCACCAGTGATTTTAGGGCAGGAAGGACCGGGGAGCTGTTTTTT.

The J gene is TRBJ2-3, the V gene TRBV5-1; the D gene is possibly TRBD1 (6 bases). Deletions cut 7 bases from V and 3 bases from J, with 12 bases between. This CDR3 region has 13 residues. Germline V gene data show CDR1 as SGHRS and CDR2 as YFSETQ. CDR3 sequence: CASGWQGTDTQYF. As DNA, the CDR3 is TGCGCCAGCGGATGGCAGGGGACAGATACGCAGTATTTT.

The CDR3 DNA sequence: TGTGCCAGCAGCTTCTGGGGGGGAGGAGCAGATACGCAGTATTTT. Translated, it gives CASSFWGGGADTQYF. This chain joins TRBV11-1 and TRBJ2-3, with 7 bases matching TRBD2. Germline loops: CDR1 SGHAT, CDR2 FQDESV (reference sequence). The length of the CDR3 is 15 residues. Trimming removed 3 bases from V and 4 bases from J; junction bases left unmatched: 7.

The genes are TRBV3-1 (or the pseudogene TRBV3-2) and TRBJ1-2; D not resolved. Germline assignment: CDR1 LGHDT and CDR2 YNNKEL (reference sequence). The CDR3 loop spans 15 amino acids. Trimming shortened V by 2 bases and J by 1 base, and 11 bases separated the two germline ends. The DNA for the CDR3 is TGTGCCAGCAGCCAAATGGGGTTGCGTAACTATGGCTACACCTTC. Amino acid sequence: CASSQMGLRNYGYTF.

The chain couples TRBV19 to TRBJ2-5; possible D gene TRBD1, 6 bases. CDR3 length equals 14 residues. V was clipped by 6 bases and J by 1 base, with 12 bases between them. Germline loops: CDR1 LNHDA, CDR2 SQIVND (reference sequence). CDR3 in amino acids: CASRDGTTQETQYF. CDR3 bases: TGTGCCAGTAGGGACGGGACAACCCAAGAGACCCAGTACTTC.

The chain combines TRBV9 with TRBJ2-1, with 8 bases fitting TRBD1. After removal of 3 bases from V and 16 bases from J, the junction contained 15 bases not matched to a gene. Germline loops: CDR1 SGDLS, CDR2 YYNGEE. There are 14 residues in the CDR3. CDR3 in amino acids: CASSAIRGGTGIFF. Written as DNA, the CDR3 is TGTGCCAGCAGCGCTATCCGGGGCGGGACAGGTATATTCTTC.